This T cell receptor (beta chain) emerged from a study of cytomegalovirus exposure and HLA in healthy donors. Unmatched junction bases numbered 4, after V lost 1 base and J lost 3 bases. The CDR3 extends over 15 amino acids. Germline V gene sequence: CDR1 SGHDT, CDR2 YYEEEE. The study ran its PCR with 60 Vbeta and 13 Jbeta primers. The assay was immunoSEQ multiplex PCR, and TCRdb's table has in-frame clones only and misses some. This sample's table reports 70,000 to 75,000 clones. Material: PBMCs. The sequence was collected from a female donor in good health and CMV-seropositive. The rearrangement links TRBV5-6 to TRBJ1-5, with TRBD1 identical over 7 bases. This chain's CDR3 is CASSLKDRPNQPQHF. The CDR3 nucleotides read TGTGCCAGCAGCTTGAAGGACAGGCCCAATCAGCCCCAGCATTTT.